The 20 T cell receptor beta chains presented below share a single source sample, sequenced in a study of T cells in localized non-small cell lung cancer. Using immunoSEQ multiplex PCR, the repertoire was profiled, and TCRdb retains in-frame clones only, with some absent. The sample lists about 64,000 clones; 81% were seen once. This sample comprised PBMCs, obtained before any cancer treatment. The receptors here all came from a man aged 40 to 69 with stage II lung adenocarcinoma.

This clone was seen a handful of times. The V gene is TRBV6-6, the J gene TRBJ2-1; no clear D. The CDR3 consists of 11 residues. The V and J ends lost 5 bases and 7 bases respectively, with 6 bases between them. Germline V gene sequence: CDR1 MNHNY, CDR2 SVGAGI (reference sequence). The CDR3 protein is CASSTTNEQFF. CDR3 bases: TGTGCCAGCAGTACTACTAATGAGCAGTTCTTC.

The chain uses TRBV19 and TRBJ1-2; D ambiguous. The CDR3 is 13 residues long. V dropped 3 bases and J dropped 2 bases, with 7 bases sitting between them. The germline V gene has CDR1 LNHDA and CDR2 SQIVND (reference sequence). The CDR3 DNA follows: TGTGCCAGTAGTATGAGGAGGAACTATGGCTACACCTTC. Its protein is CASSMRRNYGYTF.

The chain recombines TRBV30 with TRBJ2-2; TRBD1 might be the D (6 bases). This CDR3 is 14 amino acids long. V dropped 0 bases and J dropped 4 bases, with 9 bases sitting between them. Germline values: CDR1 GTSNPN, CDR2 SVGIG (reference sequence). This chain's CDR3 is CAWSVIRGTGELFF. The CDR3 region has the DNA TGTGCCTGGAGTGTAATCAGGGGCACCGGGGAGCTGTTTTTT.

The chain combines TRBV7-6 with TRBJ2-7; D is uncertain. There are 13 residues in the CDR3. Looked up from germline, CDR1 is SGHVS and CDR2 is FNYEAQ. V lost 2 bases and J 4 bases, leaving 9 bases between the germline ends. The CDR3 sequence is CASSLWQDYEQYF. The CDR3 region has the DNA TGTGCCAGCAGCTTATGGCAGGATTACGAGCAGTACTTC.

This clone was seen a handful of times. The CDR3 DNA reads TGTGCCAGCAGGTTTGGGCCGAGCACAGATACGCAGTATTTT. Translating gives CASRFGPSTDTQYF. This rearrangement joins TRBV7-2 to TRBJ2-3, with no clear D. Trimming pared 6 bases from V and 0 bases from J, leaving 10 bases between. CDR3 length equals 14 residues. The germline CDR1 and CDR2 sequences are SGHTA and FQGNSA.

The V call is TRBV15, the J call TRBJ2-7, with TRBD2 identical over 8 bases. V lost 5 bases, J lost 3 bases, and 9 bases stayed unmatched. The V gene's germline CDR1 is LNHNV and CDR2 YYDKDF (reference sequence). The CDR3 sequence is 15 residues long. CDR3 protein: CATSSRLAGRYEQYF. Here the CDR3 DNA reads TGTGCCACCAGCTCCCGGCTAGCGGGCCGCTACGAGCAGTACTTC.

The V gene is TRBV18, the J gene TRBJ2-7, with 8 bases that match TRBD1. The CDR3 totals 14 residues. Losses at the gene ends were 3 bases for V and 4 bases for J; bases not matched to a gene: 5. The germline gives CDR1 KGHSH, CDR2 LQKENI. This CDR3 is CASSPNQGAYEQYF. The CDR3 nucleotides are TGTGCCAGCTCACCTAATCAGGGGGCTTACGAGCAGTACTTC.

This sequence joins TRBV15 and TRBJ2-3; a possible D gene is TRBD1 (6 bases). The CDR3 is 14 amino acids. V was trimmed by 6 bases and J by 6 bases, leaving 16 bases between them. CDR1 and CDR2 (germline): LNHNV, YYDKDF (reference sequence). The CDR3, as DNA: TGTGCCACCAGGGAACAGGGTTTCGGGGATACGCAGTATTTT. It yields the protein CATREQGFGDTQYF.

The rearrangement joins TRBV9 to TRBJ2-2, with D tentatively TRBD2 (6 bases). The ends were cut back, 0 bases at V and 0 bases at J, with 9 bases in the middle. The CDR3 contains 16 residues. CDR1 is SGDLS, CDR2 YYNGEE, per germline. CDR3 residues: CASSVAGTPNTGELFF. The DNA of the CDR3 is TGTGCCAGCAGCGTAGCCGGGACTCCGAACACCGGGGAGCTGTTTTTT.

The CDR3 DNA reads as TGTGCCTGGAGTGAGGGATGGACAGGCCCCCAAGAGACCCAGTACTTC. Translation: CAWSEGWTGPQETQYF. This chain connects TRBV30 to TRBJ2-5, with TRBD1 matching over 7 bases. Germline CDR1 reads GTSNPN; CDR2 reads SVGIG (reference sequence). V lost 1 base to trimming and J lost 1 base; unmatched junction nucleotides: 9. CDR3 size: 16 residues. Looking up the rest from reference TRBV30 and TRBJ2-5 gives the full variable domain: SQTIHQWPATLVQPVGSPLSLECTVEGTSNPNLYWYRQAAGRGLQLLFYSVGIGQISSEVPQNLSASRPQDRQFILSSKKLLLSDSGFYLCAWSEGWTGPQETQYFGPGTRLLVL.

The V gene is TRBV6-5, the J gene TRBJ2-7; either TRBD1 or TRBD2 may supply D (5 bases each). This CDR3 has 15 amino acids. Looked up from germline, CDR1 is MNHEY and CDR2 is SVGAGI. V dropped 6 bases and J dropped 4 bases, with 19 bases sitting between them. The CDR3 bases are TGTGCCAGCAGACAACAACCGGGACCGATTTACGAGCAGTACTTC. Encoded protein: CASRQQPGPIYEQYF.

This clone was detected only a few times. The V gene is TRBV30, the J gene TRBJ1-5, with D uncertain. The CDR3 has 17 amino acids. V shed 0 bases and J shed 6 bases, with 21 bases lying between them. The germline gives CDR1 GTSNPN, CDR2 SVGIG (reference sequence). The CDR3 DNA follows: TGTGCCTGGAGTGTACCTCTGGGATTGGGGTTCCCTCAGCCCCAGCATTTT. Its translation is CAWSVPLGLGFPQPQHF. Looking up the rest from reference TRBV30 and TRBJ1-5 gives the full variable domain: SQTIHQWPATLVQPVGSPLSLECTVEGTSNPNLYWYRQAAGRGLQLLFYSVGIGQISSEVPQNLSASRPQDRQFILSSKKLLLSDSGFYLCAWSVPLGLGFPQPQHFGDGTRLSIL.

The chain carries TRBV4-2 and TRBJ1-1; TRBD1 matches 8 bases. The germline CDR1 and CDR2 sequences are LGHNA and YNFKEQ. CDR3 length: 20 residues. V gave up 0 bases and J gave up 4 bases; unmatched junction bases: 19. The CDR3 nucleotides are TGTGCCAGCAGCCAAGATCCCTACGACAGGGGAGGCGAAGGGAGCACTGAAGCTTTCTTT. Amino acid sequence: CASSQDPYDRGGEGSTEAFF.

V usage is TRBV7-2 and J usage is TRBJ2-7; maybe TRBD2 (6 bases). The germline gives CDR1 SGHTA, CDR2 FQGNSA. This CDR3 has 15 amino acids. The V and J ends lost 7 bases and 2 bases respectively, with 18 bases between them. The CDR3 DNA sequence: TGTGCCAGCACCGGGACTGCCCCCCAACCCTACGAGCAGTACTTC. This translates into CASTGTAPQPYEQYF.

This chain links TRBV11-1 with TRBJ2-1; 12 positions match TRBD2. Unmatched junction bases numbered 5, after V lost 4 bases and J lost 7 bases. Germline V gene lookup returns CDR1 SGHAT and CDR2 FQDESV (reference sequence). The CDR3 runs to 15 residues. The CDR3 reads CASSSSGRAGNEQFF. The CDR3 DNA is TGTGCCAGCAGCTCTAGCGGGAGGGCCGGGAATGAGCAGTTCTTC.

The gene calls are TRBV2 and TRBJ1-4; 7 bases fit TRBD1. The V and J ends lost 7 bases and 9 bases, in that order; junction bases with no gene match: 5. The germline CDR1 and CDR2 sequences are SNHLY and FYNNEI. There are 12 residues in the CDR3. The CDR3 here is CASNAQGQKLFF. The CDR3 coding sequence is TGTGCCAGCAACGCACAGGGGCAAAAACTGTTTTTT.

The DNA of the CDR3 is TGTGCCAGCAGCTTCAGTTCCGGGCCCGGGGGGACCCAGTACTTC. The encoded protein is CASSFSSGPGGTQYF. V is TRBV7-2 and J is TRBJ2-5; TRBD2 is a possible D gene (6 bases). Trimming left V 3 bases short and J 7 bases short, with 18 bases between. CDR3 size: 15 residues. Germline CDR1 SGHTA, CDR2 FQGNSA.

This rearrangement joins TRBV11-3 to TRBJ2-7, with a possible D match to TRBD2 (6 bases). Germline-derived CDR1 and CDR2 are SGHNT and YENEEA. V shed 5 bases and J shed 2 bases, with 7 bases lying between them. The CDR3 consists of 12 residues. The CDR3 sequence is CASSRGTYEQYF. The CDR3 DNA is TGTGCCAGCAGCCGCGGGACCTACGAGCAGTACTTC.

The chain employs TRBV4-2 and TRBJ1-2; D not resolved. The CDR3 consists of 12 residues. Germline assignment: CDR1 LGHNA and CDR2 YNFKEQ. V was trimmed by 4 bases and J by 10 bases, leaving 13 bases between them. The DNA of the CDR3 is TGTGCCAGCAGCCCAAGTACCCAATCCTACACCTTC. Translated: CASSPSTQSYTF.

The genes are TRBV5-1 and TRBJ1-1; a possible D gene is TRBD1 (6 bases). This CDR3 region has 14 residues. CDR1 and CDR2 from the germline V gene are SGHRS and YFSETQ. V was shortened by 6 bases and J by 9 bases, with 21 bases between the two germline ends. The CDR3 DNA is TGCGCCAGCACCAACACCAGGGGCCCCGGCAAAGCTTTCTTT. Translated: CASTNTRGPGKAFF.